This T cell receptor beta chain was recorded in a study of blood T cell repertoires in COVID-19. Across the whole study: Specimens from acute and convalescent COVID-19 originated in the United States, Italy and Spain. Sources were T cells, B-cell-depleted T cells, or PBMCs; the material itself was cDNA or gDNA.

The V segment lost 2 bases and the J segment 4 bases; nucleotides outside the gene matches: 5. The length of the CDR3 is 16 residues. Germline values: CDR1 MNHEY, CDR2 SMNVEV (reference sequence). Authors' analysis steps: Estimation of nucleated cell counts was performed using reference gene primer amplification. Here immunoSEQ multiplex PCR was the method, and the copy in TCRdb shows in-frame clones only, minus some. V and J calls and clone size come straight from that table; D and trimming were deduced from the DNA. The table shows approximately 260,000 clones, with 65% to 80% occurring only once. What was sequenced was peripheral blood. The TCR was taken from a woman aged 35 to 49 with active or convalescent COVID-19. The gene calls are TRBV27 and TRBJ2-1; 10 bases are a match to TRBD2. The DNA of the CDR3 is TGTGCCAGCAGTTTACCTAGCGGGGGCCTATACAATGAGCAGTTCTTC. Protein sequence: CASSLPSGGLYNEQFF.